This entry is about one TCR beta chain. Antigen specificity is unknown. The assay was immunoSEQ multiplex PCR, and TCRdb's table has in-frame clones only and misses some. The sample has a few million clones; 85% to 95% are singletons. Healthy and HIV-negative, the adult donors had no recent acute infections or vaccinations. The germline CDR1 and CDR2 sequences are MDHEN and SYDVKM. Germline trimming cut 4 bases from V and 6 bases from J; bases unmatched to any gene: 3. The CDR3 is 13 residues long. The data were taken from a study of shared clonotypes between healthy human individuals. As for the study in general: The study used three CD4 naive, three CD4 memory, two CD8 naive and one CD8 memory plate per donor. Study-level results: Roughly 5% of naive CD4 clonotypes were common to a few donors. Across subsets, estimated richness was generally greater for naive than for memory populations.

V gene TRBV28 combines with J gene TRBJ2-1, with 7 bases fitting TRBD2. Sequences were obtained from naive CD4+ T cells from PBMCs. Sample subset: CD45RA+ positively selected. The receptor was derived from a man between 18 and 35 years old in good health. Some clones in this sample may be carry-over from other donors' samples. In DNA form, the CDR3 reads TGTGCCAGCAGTTCCTGGGAGGGCAATGAGCAGTTCTTC. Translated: CASSSWEGNEQFF.